The TCR beta chain under discussion was sequenced for a study of blood T cell repertoires in COVID-19. Overall study: The study drew acute and convalescent COVID-19 samples from the United States, Italy and Spain. T cells, B-cell-depleted T cells, or PBMCs provided the cDNA or gDNA that served as material.

There are 20 residues in the CDR3. Germline assignment: CDR1 SGHTA and CDR2 FQGTGA. Losses at the gene ends were 4 bases for V and 2 bases for J; bases not matched to a gene: 18. As originally analysed: Amplification with reference gene primers provided the estimates of nucleated cell counts. Sequencing used immunoSEQ multiplex PCR; TCRdb keeps in-frame clones, though not all of them. That table gives V, J and clone size, and the DNA gave D and trimming. The data show about 40,000 clones, 82% seen once. The TCR originated in a woman in her 70s with acute or convalescent COVID-19. The material sequenced was peripheral blood. The V gene is TRBV7-3, the J gene TRBJ2-1, with 9 bases matching TRBD2. The DNA for the CDR3 is TGTGCCAGCAGCTACCAAGGGGGGTTAGCGGGAGAAATCCCCTACAATGAGCAGTTCTTC. It codes for CASSYQGGLAGEIPYNEQFF.